The source of this T cell receptor (beta chain) is a study of response to subunit inactivated influenza vaccine. In the case of this clonotype: Antigen specificity is unknown.

Study-level points and caveats: The authors proposed limited new T cell recruitment per seasonal influenza vaccination.

The CDR3 covers 15 residues. Trimming stripped 7 bases from V and 0 bases from J, with 15 bases between. Germline CDR1 reads MNHNS; CDR2 reads SASEGT. TCRdb independently ran MiXCR on the RT-PCR reads; one entry per CDR3 protein. The sample shows about 830,000 distinct CDR3 sequences, about 18% of them seen only once. The material was PBMCs from blood, obtained around 5 days after vaccination. The gene calls are TRBV6-1 and TRBJ1-1; D is ambiguous. This receptor was taken from a middle-aged man who received an inactivated influenza vaccine. CDR3 coding DNA: TGTGCCAGCACCTTATCGGGGAAGTTGAACACTGAAGCTTTCTTT. Residues: CASTLSGKLNTEAFF.